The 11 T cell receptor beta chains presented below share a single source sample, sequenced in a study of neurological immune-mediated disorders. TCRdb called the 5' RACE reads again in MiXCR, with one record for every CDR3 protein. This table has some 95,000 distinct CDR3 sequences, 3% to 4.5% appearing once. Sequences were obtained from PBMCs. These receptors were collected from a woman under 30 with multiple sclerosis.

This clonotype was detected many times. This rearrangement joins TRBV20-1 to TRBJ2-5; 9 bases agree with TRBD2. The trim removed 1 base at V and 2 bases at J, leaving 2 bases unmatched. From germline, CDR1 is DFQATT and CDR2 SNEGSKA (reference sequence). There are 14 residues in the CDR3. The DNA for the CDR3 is TGCAGTGCTAGAGTGCTAGCGGGACAAGAGACCCAGTACTTC. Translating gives CSARVLAGQETQYF.

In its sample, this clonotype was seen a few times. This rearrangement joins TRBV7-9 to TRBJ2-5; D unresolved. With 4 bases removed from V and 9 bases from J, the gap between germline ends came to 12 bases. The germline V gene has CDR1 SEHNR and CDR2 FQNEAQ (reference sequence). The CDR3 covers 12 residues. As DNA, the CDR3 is TGTGCCAGCAGCTCCTTTGGTGAGGCCCAGTACTTC. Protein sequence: CASSSFGEAQYF. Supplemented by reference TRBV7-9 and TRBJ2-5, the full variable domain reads DTGVSQNPRHKITKRGQNVTFRCDPISEHNRLYWYRQTLGQGPEFLTYFQNEAQLEKSRLLSDRFSAERPKGSFSTLEIQRTEQGDSAMYLCASSSFGEAQYFGPGTRLLVL.

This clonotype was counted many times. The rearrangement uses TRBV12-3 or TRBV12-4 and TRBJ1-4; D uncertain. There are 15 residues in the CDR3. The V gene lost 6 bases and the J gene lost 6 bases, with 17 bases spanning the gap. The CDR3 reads CASSPWASGDEKLFF. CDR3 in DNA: TGTGCCAGCAGCCCCTGGGCCAGTGGGGATGAAAAACTGTTTTTT.

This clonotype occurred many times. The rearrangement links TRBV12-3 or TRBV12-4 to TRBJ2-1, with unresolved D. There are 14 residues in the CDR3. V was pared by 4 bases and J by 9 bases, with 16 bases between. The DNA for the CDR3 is TGTGCCAGCAGTTCGGCAAGTTCCCACACTGAGCAGTTCTTC. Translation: CASSSASSHTEQFF.

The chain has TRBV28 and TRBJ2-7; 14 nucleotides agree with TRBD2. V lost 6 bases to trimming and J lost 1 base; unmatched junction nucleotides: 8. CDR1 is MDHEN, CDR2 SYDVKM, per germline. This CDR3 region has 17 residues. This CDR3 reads CASSPGLAGVGSYEQYF. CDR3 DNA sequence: TGTGCCAGCAGCCCGGGACTAGCGGGAGTGGGTTCCTACGAGCAGTACTTC.

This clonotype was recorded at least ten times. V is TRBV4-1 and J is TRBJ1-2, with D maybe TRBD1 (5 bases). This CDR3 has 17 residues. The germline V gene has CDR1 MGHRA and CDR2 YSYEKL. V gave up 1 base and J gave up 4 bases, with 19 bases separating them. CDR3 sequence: CASSQGGSGQRAYGYTF. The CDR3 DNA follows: TGCGCCAGCAGCCAAGGTGGTTCAGGGCAGCGGGCCTATGGCTACACCTTC.

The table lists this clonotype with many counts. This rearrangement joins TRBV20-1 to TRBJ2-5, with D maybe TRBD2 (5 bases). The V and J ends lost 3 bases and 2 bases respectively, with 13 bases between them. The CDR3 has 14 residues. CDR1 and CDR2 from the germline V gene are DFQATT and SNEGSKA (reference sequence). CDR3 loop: CSARSLVGQETQYF. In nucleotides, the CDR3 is TGCAGTGCTAGGTCACTAGTGGGACAAGAGACCCAGTACTTC.

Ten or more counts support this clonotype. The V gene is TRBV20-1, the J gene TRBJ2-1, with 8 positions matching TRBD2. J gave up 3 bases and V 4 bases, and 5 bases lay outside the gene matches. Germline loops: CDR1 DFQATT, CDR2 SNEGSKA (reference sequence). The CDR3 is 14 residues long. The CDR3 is CSATSGSLYNEQFF. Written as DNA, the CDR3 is TGCAGTGCTACGAGCGGGAGCCTCTACAATGAGCAGTTCTTC.

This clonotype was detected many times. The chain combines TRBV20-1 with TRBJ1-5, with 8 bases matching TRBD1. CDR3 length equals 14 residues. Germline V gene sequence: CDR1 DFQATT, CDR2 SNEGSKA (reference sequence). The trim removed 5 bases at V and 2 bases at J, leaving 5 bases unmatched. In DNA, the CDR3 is TGCAGTGCTTCGGACAGGGTCGGCAATCAGCCCCAGCATTTT. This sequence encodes CSASDRVGNQPQHF.

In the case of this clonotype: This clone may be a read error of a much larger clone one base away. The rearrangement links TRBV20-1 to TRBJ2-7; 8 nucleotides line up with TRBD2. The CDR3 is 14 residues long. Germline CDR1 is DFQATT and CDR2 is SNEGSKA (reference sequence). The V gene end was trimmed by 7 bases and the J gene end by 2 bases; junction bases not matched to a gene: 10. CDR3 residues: CSGGLVGGAYEQYF. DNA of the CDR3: TGCAGTGGGGGACTAGTGGGGGGAGCCTACGAGCAGTACTTC.

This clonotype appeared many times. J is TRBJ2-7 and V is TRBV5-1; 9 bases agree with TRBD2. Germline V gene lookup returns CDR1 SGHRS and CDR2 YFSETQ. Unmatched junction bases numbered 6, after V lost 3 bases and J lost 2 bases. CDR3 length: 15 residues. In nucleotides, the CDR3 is TGCGCCAGCAGCTCCCAGCGGGAGGACCCCTACGAGCAGTACTTC. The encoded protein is CASSSQREDPYEQYF.